The 9 T cell receptor beta chains presented below share a single source sample, sequenced in a study of blood T cell repertoires in COVID-19. Only in-frame clones appear in the TCRdb table, and some are missing; sequencing was by immunoSEQ multiplex PCR. The sample holds roughly 200,000 clones, around 90% seen once. Sequenced: peripheral blood. All receptors derive from a man in his sixties with acute or convalescent COVID-19.

V and J are TRBV5-1 and TRBJ1-1; tentatively, D is TRBD1 (5 bases). CDR1 SGHRS and CDR2 YFSETQ come from the germline V gene. CDR3 length: 12 residues. Trimming pared 5 bases from V and 4 bases from J, leaving 9 bases between. CDR3 sequence reads: CASSPGGTEAFF. CDR3 nucleotides: TGCGCCAGCAGTCCGGGGGGCACTGAAGCTTTCTTT.

This clone was seen once. CDR3 region: CASSYRTQVDKQYF. The DNA of the CDR3 is TGTGCCAGCAGTTACCGGACACAGGTCGACAAGCAGTATTTT. The chain combines TRBV6-5 with TRBJ2-3, with D possibly being TRBD1 (5 bases). Germline CDR1 reads MNHEY; CDR2 reads SVGAGI. The CDR3 length is 14 residues. V shed 2 bases and J shed 11 bases, with 17 bases lying between them.

The V call is TRBV19, the J call TRBJ2-6; 9 positions agree with TRBD1. J was trimmed by 0 bases and V by 5 bases; bases with no gene match: 11. The CDR3 spans 19 residues. Germline CDR1 is LNHDA and CDR2 is SQIVND (reference sequence). CDR3 amino acids: CASSPLWGQGGSGANVLTF. CDR3 coding DNA: TGTGCCAGTAGTCCCCTCTGGGGACAGGGAGGCTCTGGGGCCAACGTCCTGACTTTC.

This chain connects TRBV2 to TRBJ2-1; tentatively, D is TRBD2 (7 bases). The CDR3 covers 15 residues. With 3 bases removed from V and 0 bases from J, the gap between germline ends came to 9 bases. Germline V CDR1 and CDR2: SNHLY, FYNNEI. The CDR3 spells CASSEGGLSYNEQFF. DNA of the CDR3: TGTGCCAGCAGTGAGGGGGGGCTCTCCTACAATGAGCAGTTCTTC.

V is TRBV6-6 and J is TRBJ1-1; 7 bases are shared with TRBD1. Germline V gives CDR1 MNHNY, CDR2 SVGAGI (reference sequence). The length of the CDR3 is 14 residues. V was clipped by 6 bases and J by 0 bases; unmatched bases: 4. CDR3 sequence reads: CASSIGQVNTEAFF. CDR3 nucleotide sequence: TGTGCCAGCAGCATCGGACAGGTGAACACTGAAGCTTTCTTT.

This clone was seen a handful of times. The chain carries TRBV2 and TRBJ2-2, with 7 bases aligning to TRBD2. The germline V gene encodes CDR1 SNHLY and CDR2 FYNNEI. The ends lost 5 bases at V and 2 bases at J; junction bases unmatched: 2. The CDR3 runs to 14 residues. CDR3 residues: CASSREGNTGELFF. Written as DNA, the CDR3 is TGTGCCAGCAGTAGGGAGGGTAACACCGGGGAGCTGTTTTTT.

The chain links TRBV9 to TRBJ2-7, with a tentative D call TRBD1 (6 bases). The CDR3 runs 13 residues. V lost 3 bases and J lost 4, with 11 bases in between. CDR1 is SGDLS and CDR2 is YYNGEE in the germline V gene. The CDR3 bases are TGTGCCAGCAGCGCCCCGACAGGTTACGAGCAGTACTTC. Translating it yields CASSAPTGYEQYF. The full variable domain, with the rest looked up from reference TRBV9 and TRBJ2-7, is DSGVTQTPKHLITATGQRVTLRCSPRSGDLSVYWYQQSLDQGLQFLIQYYNGEERAKGNILERFSAQQFPDLHSELNLSSLELGDSALYFCASSAPTGYEQYFGPGTRLTVT.

Here the CDR3 DNA reads TGTGCCAGTAGTAAAGACAGGGACTATGGCTACACCTTC. Protein: CASSKDRDYGYTF. This chain links TRBV19 with TRBJ1-2; 7 positions match TRBD1. Germline lookup yields CDR1 LNHDA and CDR2 SQIVND (reference sequence). The trim removed 4 bases at V and 3 bases at J, leaving 2 bases unmatched. The CDR3 sequence is 13 residues long.

The chain links TRBV4-3 to TRBJ2-1; D is uncertain. Germline CDR1 reads LGHNA; CDR2 reads YSLEER. There are 16 residues in the CDR3. Trimming took 0 bases from V and 1 from J, leaving 10 bases between them. As DNA, the CDR3 is TGCGCCAGCAGCCAAGATGCGGCGGTGTCCTACAATGAGCAGTTCTTC. This sequence encodes CASSQDAAVSYNEQFF.